A single sample is the source of the 29 T cell receptor beta chains below, sequenced in a study of shared clonotypes between healthy human individuals. Sequencing used immunoSEQ multiplex PCR; TCRdb keeps in-frame clones, though not all of them. The sample contains 2 million to 2.5 million clones, 85% to 95% of which appear only once. The sequencing sample was made of naive CD4+ T cells from PBMCs. The subset is: CD45RA+ positively selected. The receptor source for this set is a man aged 18 to 30 in good health. Some clones in this sample may be carry-over from other donors' samples.

The chain combines TRBV4-1 with TRBJ1-1; 9 nucleotides align to TRBD1. This CDR3 contains 16 residues. V lost 1 base and J lost 10; bases outside the gene matches: 13. Germline loops: CDR1 MGHRA, CDR2 YSYEKL. The CDR3 DNA reads TGCGCCAGCAGCCAAGTCTGGACAGGGGCCGCCAGTGGAGCTTTCTTT. Encoded protein: CASSQVWTGAASGAFF.

The rearrangement joins TRBV28 to TRBJ1-2; TRBD1 aligns across 10 bases. The CDR3 loop spans 17 amino acids. V gave up 4 bases and J gave up 8 bases; unmatched junction bases: 16. Germline lookup yields CDR1 MDHEN and CDR2 SYDVKM. CDR3 in amino acids: CASSSSTGTGDRDGYTF. CDR3 bases: TGTGCCAGCAGTTCCTCCACCGGGACAGGGGATCGGGACGGCTACACCTTC.

V and J are TRBV27 and TRBJ2-5; no firm D call. Trimming left V 2 bases short and J 5 bases short, with 12 bases between. This CDR3 is 14 amino acids long. Per germline, CDR1 MNHEY and CDR2 SMNVEV (reference sequence). CDR3 sequence: CASSLPGAVETQYF. CDR3 in DNA: TGTGCCAGCAGTTTACCGGGCGCCGTGGAGACCCAGTACTTC.

This clone was counted once. The rearrangement joins TRBV5-1 to TRBJ1-3; D gene ambiguous. The CDR3 loop spans 16 amino acids. V was trimmed by 4 bases and J by 0 bases, leaving 14 bases between them. Per germline, CDR1 SGHRS and CDR2 YFSETQ. The CDR3 spells CASSVGKSSSGNTIYF. The CDR3 DNA sequence: TGCGCCAGCAGCGTGGGGAAATCTAGCTCTGGAAACACCATATATTTT.

The chain employs TRBV5-4 and TRBJ1-1, with a tentative D call TRBD1 (5 bases). The germline gives CDR1 SGHNT, CDR2 YYREEE (reference sequence). This CDR3 has 16 residues. V lost 3 bases, J lost 0 bases, and 15 bases lay in between. For the CDR3, the DNA is TGTGCCAGCAGCTCGGGGGACGGCTCGATGAACACTGAAGCTTTCTTT. Its protein product is CASSSGDGSMNTEAFF.

This chain connects TRBV27 to TRBJ2-7, with D perhaps assigned TRBD1 or TRBD2 (6 bases each). CDR3 length: 15 residues. Germline values: CDR1 MNHEY, CDR2 SMNVEV (reference sequence). The germline V and J ends were trimmed by 8 bases and 2 bases, with 19 bases remaining between them. DNA of the CDR3: TGTGCCAGCCGGAGGGGGGCGGTTTCACCCTACGAGCAGTACTTC. It is translated as CASRRGAVSPYEQYF.

The chain joins TRBV5-1 to TRBJ1-4; a possible D gene is TRBD1 (6 bases). Germline assignment: CDR1 SGHRS and CDR2 YFSETQ. This CDR3 region has 15 residues. The germline V and J ends were trimmed by 4 bases and 0 bases, with 10 bases remaining between them. CDR3 amino acids: CASSPDSSTNEKLFF. As DNA, the CDR3 is TGCGCCAGCAGCCCGGACAGTTCAACTAATGAAAAACTGTTTTTT.

The chain recombines TRBV27 with TRBJ1-2; D gene unclear. V dropped 4 bases and J dropped 2 bases, with 17 bases sitting between them. CDR1 and CDR2 (germline): MNHEY, SMNVEV (reference sequence). This CDR3 is 16 amino acids long. The CDR3 is CASSSYPPSGNYGYTF. The CDR3 DNA reads as TGTGCCAGCAGTTCCTACCCCCCATCCGGGAACTATGGCTACACCTTC.

This clone has only a few counts. The V call is TRBV29-1, the J call TRBJ1-1; TRBD1 might be the D (6 bases). CDR1 is SQVTM, CDR2 ANQGSEA, per germline. This CDR3 contains 17 residues. The V end lost 6 bases, the J end lost 0 bases, and 23 bases lay between the germline ends. This CDR3 reads CSVIPHLDSALNTEAFF. The CDR3 nucleotides read TGCAGCGTCATCCCCCACCTGGACAGCGCTTTGAACACTGAAGCTTTCTTT.

The J gene is TRBJ2-3, the V gene TRBV5-4, with D unresolved. Germline-derived CDR1 and CDR2 are SGHNT and YYREEE (reference sequence). This CDR3 contains 15 residues. With 1 base removed from V and 0 bases from J, the gap between germline ends came to 9 bases. The CDR3 is CASSLTAKSTDTQYF. The CDR3 nucleotides are TGTGCCAGCAGCTTGACGGCGAAGAGCACAGATACGCAGTATTTT.

The chain uses TRBV28 and TRBJ2-7, with 10 bases identical to TRBD2. This CDR3 is built from 15 residues. The V gene end was trimmed by 3 bases and the J gene end by 5 bases; junction bases not matched to a gene: 7. Germline V lookup: CDR1 MDHEN, CDR2 SYDVKM. CDR3 sequence reads: CASSFSLAGGHEQYF. The CDR3 region has the DNA TGTGCCAGCAGTTTTAGTTTAGCGGGAGGCCACGAGCAGTACTTC.

V and J are TRBV4-2 and TRBJ2-3; 9 nucleotides agree with TRBD2. The ends lost 0 bases at V and 0 bases at J; junction bases unmatched: 10. This CDR3 has 19 amino acids. The V gene's germline CDR1 is LGHNA and CDR2 YNFKEQ. CDR3 sequence: CASSQDLLAGRTSTDTQYF. For the CDR3, the DNA is TGTGCCAGCAGCCAAGATTTGCTAGCGGGAAGGACTAGCACAGATACGCAGTATTTT.

As regards this clone: Distinct nucleotide sequences in the sample also encode this CDR3. V is TRBV5-1 and J is TRBJ2-3; 7 bases align to TRBD1. The CDR3 covers 15 residues. CDR1 SGHRS and CDR2 YFSETQ come from the germline V gene. V dropped 3 bases and J dropped 2; count of bases not matched to a gene: 6. The CDR3 spells CASSSRDRDTDTQYF. CDR3 in DNA: TGCGCCAGCAGCTCACGGGACAGAGACACAGATACGCAGTATTTT.

This clone was found a few times. This chain joins TRBV5-5 and TRBJ2-1, with TRBD1 matching over 8 bases. Germline values: CDR1 SGHKS, CDR2 YYEKEE (reference sequence). This CDR3 contains 15 residues. J gave up 0 bases and V 6 bases, and 5 bases lay outside the gene matches. The DNA of the CDR3 is TGTGCCAGCAACGTACAGGGGGGCTCCTACAATGAGCAGTTCTTC. It encodes CASNVQGGSYNEQFF.

This rearrangement joins TRBV11-2 to TRBJ2-1, with TRBD1 matching 7 bases. CDR1 and CDR2 from the germline V gene are SGHAT and FQNNGV. CDR3 length equals 16 residues. After removal of 5 bases from V and 12 bases from J, the junction contained 19 bases not matched to a gene. CDR3 in amino acids: CASSRVQGRPGQGQFF. The DNA of the CDR3 is TGTGCCAGCAGCCGCGTACAGGGGCGCCCCGGGCAGGGGCAGTTCTTC.

The chain uses TRBV6-5 and TRBJ1-6; D uncertain. Between the trimmed V and J ends, which lost 6 bases and 3 bases, there was a span of 9 bases. The CDR3 consists of 14 residues. Germline CDR1 MNHEY, CDR2 SVGAGI. The DNA for the CDR3 is TGTGCCAGCAGCCCATTGGGCTATAATTCACCCCTCCACTTT. Its protein is CASSPLGYNSPLHF.

The chain employs TRBV19 and TRBJ1-5; D is possibly TRBD1 (6 bases). Germline assignment: CDR1 LNHDA and CDR2 SQIVND (reference sequence). Trimming removed 4 bases at V and 5 bases at J, with 15 bases between. The CDR3 contains 15 residues. The CDR3 DNA reads TGTGCCAGTAGTACGGTCACAGGGATCCATCAGCCCCAGCATTTT. This gives the protein CASSTVTGIHQPQHF.

The chain has TRBV28 and TRBJ2-5; possible D gene TRBD1, 6 bases. The V gene's germline CDR1 is MDHEN and CDR2 SYDVKM. V dropped 8 bases and J dropped 5 bases, with 15 bases sitting between them. There are 13 residues in the CDR3. As DNA, the CDR3 is TGTGCCAGCGAGTCAGGGGATCTGGAGACCCAGTACTTC. It is translated as CASESGDLETQYF.

The rearrangement joins TRBV7-2 to TRBJ2-3; 11 bases agree with TRBD2. The CDR3 is made up of 16 amino acids. Germline V gene sequence: CDR1 SGHTA, CDR2 FQGNSA. Losses at the gene ends were 0 bases for V and 7 bases for J; bases not matched to a gene: 6. The CDR3 loop reads CASSLALAGGTNTQYF. Here the CDR3 DNA reads TGTGCCAGCAGCTTAGCCTTAGCGGGAGGGACAAATACGCAGTATTTT. Using reference TRBV7-2 and TRBJ2-3 for the parts outside the CDR3, the full variable domain is GAGVSQSPSNKVTEKGKDVELRCDPISGHTALYWYRQSLGQGLEFLIYFQGNSAPDKSGLPSDRFSAERTGGSVSTLTIQRTQQEDSAVYLCASSLALAGGTNTQYFGPGTRLTVL.

The V and J genes are TRBV27 and TRBJ2-7, with TRBD1 matching over 10 bases. Germline CDR1 and CDR2: MNHEY and SMNVEV (reference sequence). The CDR3 covers 16 residues. Trimming removed 6 bases from V and 7 bases from J; junction bases left unmatched: 15. CDR3 sequence: CASSPDRTGGGKEQYF. CDR3 bases: TGTGCCAGCAGCCCCGACCGGACAGGGGGGGGCAAGGAGCAGTACTTC.

The chain links TRBV7-2 to TRBJ2-3, with D tentatively TRBD2 (6 bases). The CDR3 spans 15 residues. The V gene lost 4 bases and the J gene lost 3 bases, with 14 bases spanning the gap. Germline CDR1 and CDR2: SGHTA and FQGNSA. The CDR3 DNA is TGTGCCAGCAGCTCGTCGACTAGTCGGACAGATACGCAGTATTTT. It translates to CASSSSTSRTDTQYF.

The sample holds one count of this clone. The chain has TRBV5-1 and TRBJ1-1; 8 nucleotides line up with TRBD1. Trimming at V came to 7 bases and at J to 2 bases, leaving 7 bases not matched to a gene. Germline V gives CDR1 SGHRS, CDR2 YFSETQ. CDR3 length: 14 residues. Written as DNA, the CDR3 is TGCGCCAGCCGCGGACAGGGAATAAACACTGAAGCTTTCTTT. Protein: CASRGQGINTEAFF.

The chain joins TRBV5-4 to TRBJ2-7; no clear D gene. The CDR3 is 14 residues long. The V end lost 4 bases, the J end lost 5 bases, and 16 bases lay between the germline ends. The V gene's germline CDR1 is SGHNT and CDR2 YYREEE (reference sequence). CDR3 sequence (DNA): TGTGCCAGCAGCCCACAAAACGAGGAAGACGAGCAGTACTTC. It yields the protein CASSPQNEEDEQYF.

The V gene is TRBV6-1, the J gene TRBJ2-7, with 10 positions matching TRBD1. The CDR3 sequence is 13 residues long. V lost 4 bases, J lost 7 bases, and 4 bases stayed unmatched. The V gene's germline CDR1 is MNHNS and CDR2 SASEGT. The CDR3 sequence is CASSGTGGIEQYF. In DNA form, the CDR3 reads TGTGCCAGCAGTGGGACAGGGGGGATTGAGCAGTACTTC.

This clone was recorded once. This chain joins TRBV6-5 and TRBJ2-1, with 8 bases lining up with TRBD2. The length of the CDR3 is 14 residues. Unmatched junction bases numbered 1, after V lost 2 bases and J lost 4 bases. CDR1 and CDR2 from the germline V gene are MNHEY and SVGAGI. The CDR3 region is CASSYTSGYNEQFF. CDR3 in DNA: TGTGCCAGCAGTTACACTAGCGGTTACAATGAGCAGTTCTTC.

The chain recombines TRBV28 with TRBJ1-3; TRBD1 is a possible D gene (5 bases). V dropped 4 bases and J dropped 0 bases, with 7 bases sitting between them. Germline lookup yields CDR1 MDHEN and CDR2 SYDVKM. The CDR3 totals 14 residues. Written as DNA, the CDR3 is TGTGCCAGCAGTTGGGGACCCTCTGGAAACACCATATATTTT. It yields the protein CASSWGPSGNTIYF.

Concerning this clone itself: At one end, the junction sequence differs from germline, possibly due to a read error. The chain uses TRBV20-1 and TRBJ1-2; a possible D gene is TRBD1 (6 bases). CDR1 is DFQATT, CDR2 SNEGSKA, per germline (reference sequence). The CDR3 has 10 amino acids. In DNA, the CDR3 is TGCAGTGCTGGCCTGGGGACACCTCCCTTC. Encoded protein: CSAGLGTPPF.

This clone is a singleton in its sample. The V gene is TRBV9, the J gene TRBJ2-7; D gene ambiguous. The germline V gene encodes CDR1 SGDLS and CDR2 YYNGEE. Trimming removed 4 bases at V and 1 base at J, with 18 bases between. The CDR3 has 16 amino acids. The CDR3 sequence: CASSRPYMVGSYEQYF. The CDR3 DNA follows: TGTGCCAGCAGCCGGCCTTATATGGTGGGATCCTACGAGCAGTACTTC.

To note about this clone: This sample includes further DNA sequences coding for the same CDR3. The chain couples TRBV18 to TRBJ2-2, with D hard to call. The CDR3 sequence is 13 residues long. Germline V gene lookup returns CDR1 KGHSH and CDR2 LQKENI. V dropped 3 bases and J dropped 0 bases, with 2 bases sitting between them. The CDR3 region has the DNA TGTGCCAGCTCACCGCCGAACACCGGGGAGCTGTTTTTT. It is translated as CASSPPNTGELFF.